Included here is one TCR beta chain sequence, with context. The sample is drawn from a study of blood T cell repertoires in COVID-19. This table comes from immunoSEQ multiplex PCR, and its TCRdb copy is limited to in-frame clones, with some not included. The table shows 75,000 to 95,000 clones, with more than 65% occurring only once. CDR1 and CDR2 (germline): SGHTA, FQGNSA. The CDR3 loop spans 12 amino acids. Trimming left V 3 bases short and J 4 bases short, with 5 bases between. The V gene is TRBV7-2, the J gene TRBJ2-3, with D possibly TRBD2 on 5 matching bases. Sequencing input: peripheral blood. This sequence was found in a man aged 60 to 75 with acute or convalescent COVID-19. The DNA of the CDR3 is TGTGCCAGCAGCTTCGGGGCAGATACGCAGTATTTT. The encoded protein is CASSFGADTQYF. The full variable domain, completed using reference TRBV7-2 and TRBJ2-3, is GAGVSQSPSNKVTEKGKDVELRCDPISGHTALYWYRQSLGQGLEFLIYFQGNSAPDKSGLPSDRFSAERTGGSVSTLTIQRTQQEDSAVYLCASSFGADTQYFGPGTRLTVL.